Listed here are 21 T cell receptor beta chains from one sample, sequenced in a study of blood T cell repertoires in COVID-19. Profiling relied on immunoSEQ multiplex PCR, and the TCRdb table lists in-frame clones only, not all of them. The data hold fewer than 500,000 clones, with 88% observed a single time. Sequencing was performed on PBMCs or T cells enriched from blood (not recorded which). The receptors were sampled from a woman under 40 with acute COVID-19.

The chain has TRBV2 and TRBJ2-7, with 9 bases matching TRBD1. Trimming took 1 base from V and 4 from J; bases not matched to a gene: 11. Germline V CDR1 and CDR2: SNHLY, FYNNEI. This CDR3 is 17 amino acids long. The CDR3 loop reads CASSEEFTGGAEYEQYF. In DNA, the CDR3 is TGTGCCAGCAGTGAAGAGTTTACAGGGGGCGCCGAGTACGAGCAGTACTTC.

The chain joins TRBV27 to TRBJ2-3; D remains unclear. The CDR3 extends over 15 amino acids. Germline V gene data show CDR1 as MNHEY and CDR2 as SMNVEV (reference sequence). V shed 5 bases and J shed 3 bases, with 15 bases lying between them. This CDR3 is CASSTGVPETDTQYF. The CDR3 DNA is TGTGCCAGCAGTACTGGAGTGCCGGAGACAGATACGCAGTATTTT.

This chain links TRBV4-1 with TRBJ2-2, with unresolved D. Germline values: CDR1 MGHRA, CDR2 YSYEKL. The CDR3 spans 15 residues. V lost 1 base, J lost 1 base, and 7 bases lay in between. This CDR3 reads CASSQVRLNTGELFF. DNA of the CDR3: TGCGCCAGCAGCCAAGTACGACTGAACACCGGGGAGCTGTTTTTT.

This clone was detected a few times. The gene calls are TRBV2 and TRBJ2-7; D call uncertain. CDR3 length: 11 amino acids. V was shortened by 4 bases and J by 3 bases, with 4 bases between the two germline ends. CDR1 SNHLY and CDR2 FYNNEI come from the germline V gene. The CDR3 loop reads CASSGLYEQYF. In nucleotides, the CDR3 is TGTGCCAGCAGTGGTCTCTACGAGCAGTACTTC.

This chain joins TRBV3-1 (or the pseudogene TRBV3-2) and TRBJ2-1, with 13 bases lining up with TRBD2. CDR1 and CDR2 from the germline V gene are LGHDT and YNNKEL (reference sequence). The CDR3 runs 18 residues. The junction had 7 bases not matched to a gene; V was cut back by 0 bases and J by 5 bases. The CDR3 DNA is TGTGCCAGCAGCCAAGAAGTACTAGCGGGGGGGCCGGACAATGAGCAGTTCTTC. This codes for CASSQEVLAGGPDNEQFF.

The chain uses TRBV5-1 and TRBJ2-2; 10 bases are a match to TRBD2. Looked up from germline, CDR1 is SGHRS and CDR2 is YFSETQ. This CDR3 is 15 amino acids long. The V and J ends lost 4 bases and 1 base, in that order; junction bases with no gene match: 1. CDR3 in amino acids: CASSIAGGNTGELFF. DNA of the CDR3: TGCGCCAGCAGCATAGCGGGGGGGAACACCGGGGAGCTGTTTTTT.

The CDR3 loop is CASSPDSSHYGYTF. CDR3 coding DNA: TGTGCCAGCAGTCCGGACAGTTCACACTATGGCTACACCTTC. The genes are TRBV25-1 and TRBJ1-2; a weak D match, TRBD1 (6 bases). The germline CDR1 and CDR2 sequences are MGHDK and SYGVNS. V was trimmed by 5 bases and J by 3 bases, leaving 13 bases between them. The CDR3 consists of 14 residues.

CDR3 nucleotide sequence: TGTGCCAGCAGCAAAGCCATGACAGGGGATCACTACGAGCAGTACTTC. This gives the protein CASSKAMTGDHYEQYF. The chain couples TRBV21-1 to TRBJ2-7; TRBD1 reflects the table's D call only, with no check against the DNA. TRBV21-1 is classified as a pseudogene. CDR3 length: 16 residues.

This chain links TRBV7-2 with TRBJ2-5, with D uncertain. Germline V CDR1 and CDR2: SGHTA, FQGNSA. The CDR3 loop spans 15 amino acids. Trimming removed 5 bases from V and 1 base from J, with 14 bases in between. The CDR3 nucleotides are TGTGCCAGCAGCCTCTCACGACATCCCCAAGAGACCCAGTACTTC. Residues: CASSLSRHPQETQYF.

The V call is TRBV19, the J call TRBJ2-2; TRBD2 agrees at 8 bases. This CDR3 is built from 17 residues. Trimming at V came to 1 base and at J to 0 bases, leaving 4 bases not matched to a gene. The V gene's germline CDR1 is LNHDA and CDR2 SQIVND (reference sequence). CDR3 loop: CASSIGASGPNTGELFF. CDR3 in DNA: TGTGCCAGTAGTATAGGAGCTAGCGGGCCGAACACCGGGGAGCTGTTTTTT.

V gene TRBV10-3 combines with J gene TRBJ1-5, with 12 positions matching TRBD1. The CDR3 length is 19 residues. Per germline, CDR1 ENHRY and CDR2 SYGVKD. Unmatched junction bases numbered 13, after V lost 6 bases and J lost 1 base. The CDR3 reads CAISPGQGARVGSNQPQHF. CDR3 coding DNA: TGTGCCATCAGCCCGGGACAGGGGGCGCGGGTCGGCAGCAATCAGCCCCAGCATTTT.

This sequence joins TRBV5-1 and TRBJ2-1; 7 bases are a match to TRBD2. With 4 bases clipped from V and 1 base from J, the junction kept 5 bases outside the gene matches. CDR3 length: 15 residues. Germline V gene lookup returns CDR1 SGHRS and CDR2 YFSETQ. The CDR3 DNA reads as TGCGCCAGCAGCAACCCGGGGGGTTCCTACAATGAGCAGTTCTTC. This sequence encodes CASSNPGGSYNEQFF.

The V and J genes are TRBV6-2 or TRBV6-3 and TRBJ2-1; 7 positions match TRBD1. Looked up from germline, CDR1 is MNHEY and CDR2 is SVGEGT. This CDR3 spans 13 amino acids. V shed 6 bases and J 10 bases; nucleotides not matched to a gene: 9. The CDR3 nucleotides read TGTGCCAGCAGCCCGACAGGGTATGGGGAGCAGTTCTTC. This codes for CASSPTGYGEQFF.

This sequence joins TRBV29-1 and TRBJ1-4; 7 nucleotides agree with TRBD1. Germline loops: CDR1 SQVTM, CDR2 ANQGSEA. The CDR3 runs to 14 residues. The J segment lost 4 bases and the V segment lost 6 bases, leaving 8 bases of the junction unmatched. This CDR3 is CSVVRTGLNEKLFF. In DNA form, the CDR3 reads TGCAGCGTGGTAAGGACAGGCCTTAATGAAAAACTGTTTTTT.

The chain recombines TRBV5-6 with TRBJ1-1; TRBD1 aligns across 7 bases. With 4 bases clipped from V and 2 bases from J, the junction kept 11 bases outside the gene matches. This CDR3 contains 16 residues. The germline CDR1 and CDR2 sequences are SGHDT and YYEEEE. CDR3 residues: CASSPFDRTGNTEAFF. CDR3 bases: TGTGCCAGCAGCCCCTTTGACCGGACAGGCAACACTGAAGCTTTCTTT.

The chain couples TRBV19 to TRBJ1-3; possible D gene TRBD1, 5 bases. Germline V gene sequence: CDR1 LNHDA, CDR2 SQIVND (reference sequence). The V and J ends lost 4 bases and 2 bases respectively, with 9 bases between them. The CDR3 sequence is 14 residues long. The CDR3 protein is CASSTGLAGNTIYF. CDR3 in DNA: TGTGCCAGTAGTACAGGGTTGGCTGGAAACACCATATATTTT.

This chain uses TRBV29-1 with TRBJ2-7; 7 bases align to TRBD1. Germline V CDR1 and CDR2: SQVTM, ANQGSEA. The CDR3 loop spans 14 amino acids. After removal of 7 bases from V and 2 bases from J, the junction contained 11 bases not matched to a gene. As DNA, the CDR3 is TGCAGCGCCTTCGACAGGGATCAGACCTACGAGCAGTACTTC. Translated: CSAFDRDQTYEQYF.

The chain links TRBV27 to TRBJ1-4; unclear D gene. Germline V gene sequence: CDR1 MNHEY, CDR2 SMNVEV (reference sequence). CDR3 length: 13 amino acids. Trimming took off 3 bases at V and 6 bases at J, with 8 bases between the two ends. The CDR3 sequence: CASSFVADEKLFF. The CDR3 nucleotides are TGTGCCAGCAGTTTTGTGGCGGATGAAAAACTGTTTTTT.

This chain uses TRBV2 with TRBJ2-6; TRBD1 agrees at 8 bases. This CDR3 contains 15 residues. Losses at the gene ends were 6 bases for V and 3 bases for J; bases not matched to a gene: 4. The germline V gene has CDR1 SNHLY and CDR2 FYNNEI. The CDR3 loop reads CASRDRAFGANVLTF. The CDR3 DNA is TGTGCCAGCAGGGACAGGGCTTTTGGGGCCAACGTCCTGACTTTC.

The chain employs TRBV10-1 and TRBJ1-4; D perhaps matches TRBD1 (6 bases). There are 14 residues in the CDR3. Trimming pared 4 bases from V and 8 bases from J, leaving 14 bases between. In germline, CDR1 is WNHNN, CDR2 SYGVQD (reference sequence). This chain's CDR3 is CASSGGQSREKLFF. In DNA form, the CDR3 reads TGCGCCAGCAGTGGGGGGCAATCCAGAGAAAAACTGTTTTTT.

V is TRBV19 and J is TRBJ2-1; 10 nucleotides match TRBD2. This CDR3 is built from 14 residues. Germline V gene sequence: CDR1 LNHDA, CDR2 SQIVND (reference sequence). The V segment lost 7 bases and the J segment 9 bases; nucleotides outside the gene matches: 9. The CDR3 protein is CASKSTSGRSEQFF. DNA for the CDR3: TGTGCCAGTAAATCGACTAGCGGGCGGAGTGAGCAGTTCTTC.